Sequencing of this T cell receptor (beta chain) was carried out in a study of blood T cells in healthy people across ages. Study-wide results and caveats: Estimates drawn from one million T cells were deemed to understate diversity.

For the second PCR, which ran for 7 to 11 cycles, a sample-barcoded 5' primer and a J-beta primer mix were used. TCRdb processed the 5' RACE reads anew with MiXCR; each CDR3 protein has one entry. The sample includes around 1,600,000 distinct CDR3 sequences, less than 45% of them seen just once. This clonotype was seen only a few times. Its antigen is still unknown. In germline, CDR1 is DFQATT, CDR2 SNEGSKA (reference sequence). The CDR3 length is 13 residues. V gave up 0 bases and J gave up 11 bases, with 15 bases separating them. The material sequenced was blood. The gene calls are TRBV20-1 and TRBJ2-3, with D possibly TRBD2 on 6 matching bases. This clonotype was sampled from a woman in her late teens or twenties in good health. CDR3 protein: CSARDRESRVQYF. The CDR3, as DNA: TGCAGTGCTAGAGATCGGGAGTCCCGCGTGCAGTATTTT.